What follows are 27 T cell receptor beta chains derived from one specimen sequenced in a study of blood T cell repertoires in COVID-19. Libraries were prepared by immunoSEQ multiplex PCR; TCRdb keeps only in-frame clonotypes and omits some of them. The sample records around 300,000 clones, around 89% being singletons. The specimen was PBMCs or T cells enriched from blood (not recorded which). These TCRs come from a woman aged 50 to 65 who had recovered from COVID-19.

The chain joins TRBV6-5 to TRBJ1-1; D may be TRBD1 (5 bases). Germline V gives CDR1 MNHEY, CDR2 SVGAGI. The CDR3 length is 15 residues. V gave up 0 bases and J gave up 1 base, with 9 bases separating them. This CDR3 is CASSYSSRANTEAFF. CDR3 nucleotides: TGTGCCAGCAGTTACTCGAGCAGGGCGAACACTGAAGCTTTCTTT.

V usage is TRBV5-1 and J usage is TRBJ2-7; the D is unclear. Trimming left V 0 bases short and J 3 bases short, with 10 bases between. Germline CDR1 SGHRS, CDR2 YFSETQ. This CDR3 has 14 amino acids. CDR3 region: CASSLDQVSYEQYF. Here the CDR3 DNA reads TGCGCCAGCAGCTTGGACCAGGTCAGCTACGAGCAGTACTTC.

The chain links TRBV18 to TRBJ2-1; D is undetermined. This CDR3 has 14 residues. V lost 4 bases and J lost 6, with 13 bases in between. Germline lookup yields CDR1 KGHSH and CDR2 LQKENI. The CDR3 nucleotides are TGTGCCAGCTCACTAACCTCCACGGGCAATGAGCAGTTCTTC. This gives the protein CASSLTSTGNEQFF.

The chain uses TRBV19 and TRBJ1-5; TRBD1 might be the D (5 bases). Trimming removed 7 bases at V and 4 bases at J, with 17 bases between. The CDR3 consists of 15 residues. The germline gives CDR1 LNHDA, CDR2 SQIVND (reference sequence). This chain's CDR3 is CASTPGKQRNQPQHF. CDR3 in DNA: TGTGCCAGTACCCCAGGGAAGCAAAGGAATCAGCCCCAGCATTTT.

The rearrangement uses TRBV10-3 and TRBJ2-1, with D possibly being TRBD2 (6 bases). The CDR3 has 13 residues. Germline V lookup: CDR1 ENHRY, CDR2 SYGVKD. V was clipped by 10 bases and J by 3 bases, with 13 bases between them. The CDR3 region has the DNA TGTGCCAGCCAAGCGGGTAGCTACAATGAGCAGTTCTTC. This codes for CASQAGSYNEQFF.

The chain links TRBV11-3 to TRBJ2-5; 8 bases agree with TRBD1. CDR1 SGHNT and CDR2 YENEEA come from the germline V gene. With V trimmed by 5 bases and J by 1 base, 3 bases remained unmatched. CDR3 length: 14 amino acids. The CDR3 sequence: CASSADRGQETQYF. DNA of the CDR3: TGTGCCAGCAGCGCTGACAGGGGCCAAGAGACCCAGTACTTC.

This sequence joins TRBV13 and TRBJ2-7; TRBD2 agrees at 9 bases. The V gene's germline CDR1 is PRHDT and CDR2 FYEKMQ (reference sequence). The ends lost 5 bases at V and 2 bases at J; junction bases unmatched: 10. CDR3 size: 16 residues. CDR3 loop: CASSLPSSGGPYEQYF. CDR3 bases: TGTGCCAGCAGCCTACCGTCGAGCGGGGGGCCCTACGAGCAGTACTTC.

This chain's CDR3 is CASSRDRSYEQYF. CDR3 nucleotide sequence: TGTGCCAGCAGCCGGGACAGAAGCTACGAGCAGTACTTC. The rearrangement uses TRBV6-2 or TRBV6-3 and TRBJ2-7; 7 nucleotides agree with TRBD1. Germline assignment: CDR1 MNHEY and CDR2 SVGEGT. J was trimmed by 3 bases and V by 6 bases; bases with no gene match: 5. The CDR3 sequence is 13 residues long.

About this clone: Other DNA sequences in this sample translate to the same CDR3. The rearrangement joins TRBV12-3 or TRBV12-4 to TRBJ1-1; D unclear. This CDR3 spans 13 amino acids. Trimming stripped 5 bases from V and 1 base from J, with 8 bases between. Written as DNA, the CDR3 is TGTGCCAGCAGTCCCCCAAAGAACACTGAAGCTTTCTTT. Its translation: CASSPPKNTEAFF.

The rearrangement uses TRBV7-2 and TRBJ2-3, with 7 bases identical to TRBD2. From germline, CDR1 is SGHTA and CDR2 FQGNSA. Unmatched junction bases numbered 12, after V lost 4 bases and J lost 2 bases. The CDR3 runs to 17 residues. This chain's CDR3 is CASSSSVAGSHTDTQYF. In DNA form, the CDR3 reads TGTGCCAGCAGCTCTTCTGTAGCGGGCTCCCACACAGATACGCAGTATTTT.

The chain couples TRBV9 to TRBJ1-2; tentatively, D is TRBD1 (6 bases). Trimming left V 4 bases short and J 1 base short, with 11 bases between. There are 14 residues in the CDR3. Germline values: CDR1 SGDLS, CDR2 YYNGEE. The CDR3 DNA reads TGTGCCAGCAGCAGTACAGGGCTTAACTATGGCTACACCTTC. Amino acids: CASSSTGLNYGYTF.

This sequence joins TRBV28 and TRBJ2-7; TRBD1 aligns across 9 bases. The length of the CDR3 is 14 residues. Germline CDR1 reads MDHEN; CDR2 reads SYDVKM. Losses at the gene ends were 8 bases for V and 5 bases for J; bases not matched to a gene: 10. CDR3 residues: CASSSGTGLHEQYF. CDR3 in DNA: TGTGCCAGCTCCTCCGGGACAGGGCTGCACGAGCAGTACTTC.

The rearrangement uses TRBV2 and TRBJ1-1; D not resolved. Germline V gives CDR1 SNHLY, CDR2 FYNNEI. This CDR3 is 14 amino acids long. Trimming left V 3 bases short and J 1 base short, with 9 bases between. The CDR3 is CASSDRRGNTEAFF. The CDR3 DNA reads TGTGCCAGCAGTGACCGTCGCGGGAACACTGAAGCTTTCTTT.

CDR3 DNA: TGTGCCAGCAGCTTGGCGGGGGAAGAAGCTTTCTTT. Translating gives CASSLAGEEAFF. This chain connects TRBV5-4 to TRBJ1-1; tentatively, D is TRBD1 (5 bases). CDR1 and CDR2 from the germline V gene are SGHNT and YYREEE (reference sequence). V was shortened by 0 bases and J by 8 bases, with 8 bases between the two germline ends. The CDR3 has 12 residues.

Of note for this clone: The identical CDR3 is also encoded by other nucleotide sequences in the sample. V gene TRBV28 combines with J gene TRBJ1-2; tentative D call: TRBD1 (6 bases). V lost 6 bases and J 4 bases, leaving 15 bases between the germline ends. CDR1 and CDR2 from the germline V gene are MDHEN and SYDVKM. The length of the CDR3 is 14 residues. CDR3 sequence (DNA): TGTGCCAGCAGATCCCCCGGGGGGCTCTATGGCTACACCTTC. It is translated as CASRSPGGLYGYTF.

The chain uses TRBV6-2 or TRBV6-3 and TRBJ1-2; TRBD1 matches 8 bases. Germline CDR1 reads MNHEY; CDR2 reads SVGEGT. The CDR3 is 14 residues long. V dropped 0 bases and J dropped 4; count of bases not matched to a gene: 1. This chain's CDR3 is CASSYSGQAYGYTF. The CDR3 DNA sequence: TGTGCCAGCAGTTACTCGGGACAGGCCTATGGCTACACCTTC.

The chain couples TRBV19 to TRBJ1-1, with a possible D match to TRBD1 (5 bases). The germline gives CDR1 LNHDA, CDR2 SQIVND (reference sequence). CDR3 size: 14 residues. V lost 2 bases and J lost 5, with 12 bases in between. In nucleotides, the CDR3 is TGTGCCAGTAGTATATGGTCGGGGGGGACTGAAGCTTTCTTT. Protein sequence: CASSIWSGGTEAFF.

This sequence joins TRBV5-6 and TRBJ1-1; D gene uncertain. CDR1 SGHDT and CDR2 YYEEEE come from the germline V gene. The CDR3 loop spans 17 amino acids. V was cut by 0 bases and J by 1 base, with 16 bases left in between. In DNA, the CDR3 is TGTGCCAGCAGCTTGGAGGTGCCGGGTTCGGGGAACACTGAAGCTTTCTTT. Its protein product is CASSLEVPGSGNTEAFF.

J is TRBJ2-3 and V is TRBV3-1 (or the pseudogene TRBV3-2); TRBD2 matches at 10 bases. Germline V CDR1 and CDR2: LGHDT, YNNKEL (reference sequence). CDR3 length: 16 residues. Trimming removed 4 bases from V and 3 bases from J; junction bases left unmatched: 7. This CDR3 reads CASSLRLAGGTDTQYF. In DNA form, the CDR3 reads TGTGCCAGCAGCCTTAGACTAGCGGGCGGGACAGATACGCAGTATTTT.

This clone is a singleton in its sample. V and J are TRBV28 and TRBJ2-1, with 7 nucleotides matching TRBD2. The CDR3 has 16 amino acids. Germline V gene sequence: CDR1 MDHEN, CDR2 SYDVKM. V was clipped by 3 bases and J by 2 bases; unmatched bases: 7. CDR3 DNA: TGTGCCAGCAGTTTTTGGGCTAGCGGAACCTACAATGAGCAGTTCTTC. Its translation: CASSFWASGTYNEQFF.

The gene calls are TRBV5-1 and TRBJ1-6, with D possibly being TRBD1 (5 bases). The V and J ends lost 1 base and 8 bases respectively, with 13 bases between them. Germline loops: CDR1 SGHRS, CDR2 YFSETQ. The CDR3 has 15 residues. The CDR3 sequence is CASSLQGSEHSPLHF. The CDR3 DNA is TGCGCCAGCAGCTTGCAGGGTTCTGAGCATTCACCCCTCCACTTT.

The chain has TRBV28 and TRBJ1-4; 7 bases map to TRBD1. The J segment lost 5 bases and the V segment lost 11 bases, leaving 11 bases of the junction unmatched. The CDR3 extends over 14 amino acids. CDR1 is MDHEN and CDR2 is SYDVKM in the germline V gene. The chain's CDR3 is CASLPGQKNEKLFF. The CDR3 nucleotides read TGTGCCTCTCTCCCGGGACAGAAAAATGAAAAACTGTTTTTT.

The V and J genes are TRBV7-2 and TRBJ1-5; D is possibly TRBD1 (5 bases). Trimming removed 1 base from V and 2 bases from J, with 12 bases in between. Germline V gene lookup returns CDR1 SGHTA and CDR2 FQGNSA. The length of the CDR3 is 16 residues. CDR3 in amino acids: CASSLGSGTGNQPQHF. The CDR3 coding sequence is TGTGCCAGCAGCTTAGGTTCCGGGACTGGCAATCAGCCCCAGCATTTT.

This chain uses TRBV7-3 with TRBJ1-2; 9 bases line up with TRBD1. Germline-derived CDR1 and CDR2 are SGHTA and FQGTGA. The V and J ends lost 4 bases and 7 bases, in that order; junction bases with no gene match: 4. The CDR3 has 13 amino acids. The CDR3 DNA sequence: TGTGCCAGCAGCTCCGACAGGGGGGGTGGCTACACCTTC. This gives the protein CASSSDRGGGYTF.

CDR3 DNA: TGCGCCAGCAGTCATCCGCCGGGACAGGAGACTAACACTGAAGCTTTCTTT. Protein sequence: CASSHPPGQETNTEAFF. The genes are TRBV23-1 and TRBJ1-1; 8 nucleotides agree with TRBD1. TRBV23-1 is an ORF for which the function is uncertain. The CDR3 is made up of 17 amino acids. J was trimmed by 2 bases and V by 3 bases; bases with no gene match: 11.

This chain uses TRBV10-3 with TRBJ2-1; D ambiguous. Trimming removed 8 bases from V and 1 base from J, with 6 bases in between. CDR3 length equals 12 residues. The V gene's germline CDR1 is ENHRY and CDR2 SYGVKD. The CDR3, as DNA: TGTGCCATCCGCGGTTCCTACAATGAGCAGTTCTTC. Protein sequence: CAIRGSYNEQFF.

The chain employs TRBV19 and TRBJ2-7, with 7 bases lining up with TRBD2. Unmatched junction bases numbered 10, after V lost 6 bases and J lost 2 bases. Germline lookup yields CDR1 LNHDA and CDR2 SQIVND (reference sequence). The CDR3 consists of 15 residues. The CDR3 spells CASSLGGLLTYEQYF. As DNA, the CDR3 is TGTGCCAGTAGCCTGGGGGGACTATTAACCTACGAGCAGTACTTC.